This entry describes one T cell receptor (beta chain). This clonotype came up a few times. It has no known antigen specificity. No much larger clone is present one base from it, and per-base qualities are unavailable. CDR1 and CDR2 (MNHEY, SVGAGI) derive from the germline V gene. Deletion took 2 bases off V and 4 bases off J, with a span of 9 bases between the germline ends. Inclusive of the bounding cysteine and phenylalanine, the CDR3 is 14 residues long. The DNA shown is the 42-base CDR3, in frame from base 1. This specimen comes from a study of T cells after yellow fever vaccination (dated by TCRdb to about 2019). For the wider study: The SMART-Seq v4 Ultra Low Input RNA kit was used to prepare libraries from fractions with low cell numbers. To follow T-cell clones before and after primary and booster YFV17D yellow fever vaccination, bulk TCR alpha and beta repertoires were sequenced over time. Two healthy male donors, one aged 18 to 30 and one aged 30 to 39 years, were included in the cohort. Blood samples were taken at several timepoints before and after primary and secondary immunization, and bulk PBMC replicates and cell subsets were isolated.

TCR cDNA was synthesized by 5'RACE template switching, through which a universal primer site and unique molecular identifiers were introduced. Priming of cDNA synthesis was performed from both the TCR alpha and TCR beta constant segments. Library amplification involved two PCR steps, and the second step added sample barcodes and sequencing adapters. Sequencing of the libraries was done on either Illumina HiSeq 2500 (2x100 bp) or NovaSeq (2x150 bp). The published analysis was carried out like this. MIGEC was used to demultiplex reads and collapse the reads into UMI consensus sequences, and MiXCR was used for V(D)J alignment. Using edgeR on replicate PBMC samples, clonotypes were called vaccine-responding if FDR was below 0.01 and the log2 fold change was above 5 up to day 15. CD4 or CD8 identity was assigned to each bulk clonotype according to whether the clonotype was present at higher abundance in the sequenced CD4 repertoire or the sequenced CD8 repertoire. The raw public data were reprocessed by TCRdb itself: fastp quality trimming at Q25, MiXCR clonotype calling, in-frame beta chains only. When rows share a CDR3 protein, they turn into one entry using the most common DNA and genes. The V and J calls here are based on TCRdb, not the publication. This sample comprises some 350,000 distinct CDR3 sequences, roughly 8.7% of them detected only once. The ten largest make up 18% of the sample.

Summary of the overall study and its limitations: The study included only two donors, which limits how far the findings can be generalized. The secondary T-cell response was found to be weaker but faster than the primary response, with a peak reached on day 5 rather than on day 15. Most clones expanded after primary vaccination were re-detected after the booster (almost 97% of CD4 and 80% to 90% of CD8), suggesting broad memory maintenance. FACS-sorted repertoires could contain abundant contaminating clonotypes from the bulk population, so computational filtering was required. A small share of clonotypes was detected in both CD4 and CD8 compartments, with the overlap likely arising from convergent recombination.

The sample's treatment or condition label, in plain terms: live attenuated yellow fever vaccine strain. Two biological replicates of bulk PBMCs were collected at each blood-draw timepoint. PBMCs were isolated from peripheral blood using a standard Ficoll-Paque protocol. RNA was extracted with TriZol from bulk PBMCs, CD4 and CD8 fractions, and dextramer-positive and dextramer-negative fractions. The chain uses TRBV6-5 and TRBJ1-3; the D gene is unclear. Sequencing was performed on PBMCs, taken on the day of the first yellow fever vaccination. This receptor was obtained from a man younger than 35 who received the YFV17D yellow fever vaccine. The DNA sequence reads TGTGCCAGCAGTTACGAGGGTACAGGAAACACCATATATTTT. Translated, it reads CASSYEGTGNTIYF.